This entry lists 22 T cell receptor beta chains sequenced from one sample in a study of beta chain features in type 1 diabetes. Study-level findings and limits: Across all four CD4+ subsets, people with type 1 diabetes showed modestly shorter TCRB CDR3s.

Their specific antigens are unknown. Reverse transcription of all isolated RNA meant that expressed TCRB transcripts were sequenced. Clones were read by immunoSEQ multiplex PCR, and TCRdb kept only the in-frame ones, dropping some. The profile shows 100,000 to 150,000 clones, 15% to 20% of them singletons. Sequenced: central memory CD4+ T cells from blood. These receptors all come from a man aged 18 to 30 with type 1 diabetes.

This chain joins TRBV7-6 and TRBJ2-7; D call uncertain. This CDR3 is 16 amino acids long. Trimming cost V 1 base and J 2 bases, with 15 bases left between them. CDR1 and CDR2 from the germline V gene are SGHVS and FNYEAQ. The CDR3 nucleotides read TGTGCCAGCAGCTTAGTGGGTCTAGGTCCCGCCTACGAGCAGTACTTC. Its protein is CASSLVGLGPAYEQYF.

This clone has only a few counts. The genes are TRBV4-3 and TRBJ2-3, with D possibly being TRBD1 (5 bases). The CDR3 runs to 17 residues. From germline, CDR1 is LGHNA and CDR2 YSLEER. Trimming pared 0 bases from V and 5 bases from J, leaving 18 bases between. CDR3 region: CASSQEGKGPSGDTQYF. As DNA, the CDR3 is TGCGCCAGCAGCCAAGAAGGAAAGGGGCCGTCGGGAGATACGCAGTATTTT.

J is TRBJ1-1 and V is TRBV9; 7 bases match TRBD1. The germline V gene encodes CDR1 SGDLS and CDR2 YYNGEE. V was clipped by 2 bases and J by 3 bases; unmatched bases: 4. The CDR3 has 14 residues. CDR3 coding DNA: TGTGCCAGCAGCGTCTACAGGGGAGACACTGAAGCTTTCTTT. Protein sequence: CASSVYRGDTEAFF.

The CDR3 DNA sequence: TGCGCCAGCAGCCTTAGCGCCGATACGCAGTATTTT. Translating it yields CASSLSADTQYF. The rearrangement links TRBV5-1 to TRBJ2-3; possibly TRBD2 for D (5 bases). The V gene's germline CDR1 is SGHRS and CDR2 YFSETQ. The CDR3 has 12 amino acids. V lost 4 bases, J lost 6 bases, and 9 bases lay in between.

This clone came up a few times. J is TRBJ2-2 and V is TRBV5-1; D call uncertain. Trimming removed 5 bases from V and 2 bases from J, with 7 bases in between. The CDR3 has 13 amino acids. The germline V gene has CDR1 SGHRS and CDR2 YFSETQ. CDR3 in amino acids: CASSGVNTGELFF. CDR3 nucleotides: TGCGCCAGCAGTGGAGTTAACACCGGGGAGCTGTTTTTT.

This clone appeared many times. J is TRBJ2-1 and V is TRBV7-2, with D hard to call. Trimming shortened V by 5 bases and J by 5 bases, and 7 bases separated the two germline ends. CDR3 length: 12 amino acids. The V gene's germline CDR1 is SGHTA and CDR2 FQGNSA. CDR3 in amino acids: CASSAYDNEQFF. Here the CDR3 DNA reads TGTGCCAGCAGCGCCTACGACAATGAGCAGTTCTTC.

This clone was observed a few times. The J gene is TRBJ2-7, the V gene TRBV7-2; D is unclear. This CDR3 has 14 residues. The germline CDR1 and CDR2 sequences are SGHTA and FQGNSA. The germline V and J ends were trimmed by 5 bases and 6 bases, with 17 bases remaining between them. The CDR3 is CASSDGSRLLEQYF. For the CDR3, the DNA is TGTGCCAGCAGCGACGGAAGTCGTCTGCTCGAGCAGTACTTC.

This chain uses TRBV5-1 with TRBJ2-1; D could derive from TRBD1 or TRBD2 (5 bases each). CDR1 is SGHRS and CDR2 is YFSETQ in the germline V gene. The CDR3 is made up of 18 amino acids. V lost 3 bases and J lost 5, with 24 bases in between. CDR3 bases: TGCGCCAGCAGCTCTCACCCGGGCCGGGCGGGCAGGGACAATGAGCAGTTCTTC. This codes for CASSSHPGRAGRDNEQFF. Full variable domain (rest looked up from reference TRBV5-1 and TRBJ2-1): KAGVTQTPRYLIKTRGQQVTLSCSPISGHRSVSWYQQTPGQGLQFLFEYFSETQRNKGNFPGRFSGRQFSNSRSEMNVSTLELGDSALYLCASSSHPGRAGRDNEQFFGPGTRLTVL.

The rearrangement uses TRBV7-2 and TRBJ2-3, with D uncertain. The CDR3 is 13 residues long. The ends were cut back, 2 bases at V and 6 bases at J, with 9 bases in the middle. The germline V gene has CDR1 SGHTA and CDR2 FQGNSA. The CDR3 loop reads CASSLRVLDTQYF. As DNA, the CDR3 is TGTGCCAGCAGCTTAAGAGTTCTGGATACGCAGTATTTT.

The V call is TRBV11-2, the J call TRBJ2-7, with D unresolved. The CDR3 length is 13 residues. Germline CDR1 reads SGHAT; CDR2 reads FQNNGV. With 1 base removed from V and 6 bases from J, the gap between germline ends came to 10 bases. Here the CDR3 reads CASSLGLGVEQYF. The CDR3 nucleotides read TGTGCCAGCAGCTTAGGCCTTGGGGTCGAGCAGTACTTC.

This clone has just a few counts. The V gene is TRBV5-4, the J gene TRBJ2-3, with a weak D call TRBD2 (5 bases). Between the trimmed V and J ends, which lost 4 bases and 9 bases, there was a span of 24 bases. The germline V gene has CDR1 SGHNT and CDR2 YYREEE (reference sequence). CDR3 size: 16 residues. CDR3 nucleotide sequence: TGTGCCAGCAGCCCAACGGCAGGCGACATCTCGGGGACGCAGTATTTT. This codes for CASSPTAGDISGTQYF.

In this sample, this clone turned up many times. This chain connects TRBV27 to TRBJ2-5, with D unclear. The CDR3 loop spans 12 amino acids. Trimming left V 2 bases short and J 0 bases short, with 1 base between. Germline V gene lookup returns CDR1 MNHEY and CDR2 SMNVEV (reference sequence). In nucleotides, the CDR3 is TGTGCCAGCAGTTTAGACCAAGAGACCCAGTACTTC. It encodes CASSLDQETQYF.

The gene calls are TRBV19 and TRBJ2-1; 7 bases align to TRBD2. V trimming: 3 bases; J trimming: 9 bases; junction bases outside the gene matches: 17. From germline, CDR1 is LNHDA and CDR2 SQIVND (reference sequence). The CDR3 sequence is 17 residues long. DNA for the CDR3: TGTGCCAGTAGTATTGGGACCAGCGGGATCGGCCGGGGTGAGCAGTTCTTC. Amino acids: CASSIGTSGIGRGEQFF.

The chain has TRBV25-1 and TRBJ1-1, with unresolved D. V was clipped by 0 bases and J by 4 bases, with 9 bases between them. There are 14 residues in the CDR3. Germline CDR1 reads MGHDK; CDR2 reads SYGVNS. The CDR3 DNA reads TGTGCCAGCAGTGAATATCAGGAAGGCACTGAAGCTTTCTTT. It translates to CASSEYQEGTEAFF.

The genes are TRBV7-6 and TRBJ2-1, with D possibly matching TRBD1 (6 bases). The CDR3 sequence is 14 residues long. Trimming took off 5 bases at V and 3 bases at J, with 11 bases between the two ends. CDR1 is SGHVS and CDR2 is FNYEAQ in the germline V gene. The DNA of the CDR3 is TGTGCCAGCAGCCCGCAGGGGTTCTACAATGAGCAGTTCTTC. Translation gives CASSPQGFYNEQFF.

With respect to this clone: Other DNA sequences in this specimen translate into the identical CDR3. The rearrangement uses TRBV7-2 and TRBJ2-1, with 10 positions matching TRBD2. After removal of 3 bases from V and 5 bases from J, the junction contained 7 bases not matched to a gene. Germline CDR1 reads SGHTA; CDR2 reads FQGNSA. CDR3 length equals 16 residues. The CDR3 DNA reads as TGTGCCAGCAGCTTCCGCTTAGCGGGGGGCAACAATGAGCAGTTCTTC. Amino acid sequence: CASSFRLAGGNNEQFF. The whole variable domain, filled in from reference TRBV7-2 and TRBJ2-1, reads GAGVSQSPSNKVTEKGKDVELRCDPISGHTALYWYRQSLGQGLEFLIYFQGNSAPDKSGLPSDRFSAERTGGSVSTLTIQRTQQEDSAVYLCASSFRLAGGNNEQFFGPGTRLTVL.

This clone occurred a few times. The chain employs TRBV9 and TRBJ2-1, with 16 nucleotides matching TRBD2. Germline V gives CDR1 SGDLS, CDR2 YYNGEE. Losses at the gene ends were 4 bases for V and 7 bases for J; bases not matched to a gene: 14. CDR3 size: 19 residues. CDR3 amino acids: CASSPPRQGLAGGPNEQFF. The CDR3 DNA is TGTGCCAGCAGCCCTCCGAGGCAGGGACTAGCGGGAGGGCCGAATGAGCAGTTCTTC.

Remarks on this clone: Relative to the germline gene, one junction end is altered; a read error may explain this. The chain couples TRBV30 to TRBJ1-2; D gene unclear. Germline loops: CDR1 GTSNPN, CDR2 SVGIG (reference sequence). The CDR3 contains 11 residues. The CDR3 DNA sequence: TGTGCCTGGGGTGTTAACTATGGCTACACCTTC. This codes for CAWGVNYGYTF. Variable domain in full (rest from reference TRBV30 and TRBJ1-2): SQTIHQWPATLVQPVGSPLSLECTVEGTSNPNLYWYRQAAGRGLQLLFYSVGIGQISSEVPQNLSASRPQDRQFILSSKKLLLSDSGFYLCAWGVNYGYTFGSGTRLTVV.

This clone has a handful of counts. The rearrangement joins TRBV7-9 to TRBJ1-1; D not resolved. Germline V CDR1 and CDR2: SEHNR, FQNEAQ (reference sequence). This CDR3 is built from 12 residues. Trimming removed 3 bases at V and 5 bases at J, with 7 bases between. CDR3 sequence: CASSFSSTEAFF. The CDR3 DNA reads TGTGCCAGCAGCTTTTCTTCGACTGAAGCTTTCTTT.

The V gene is TRBV4-2, the J gene TRBJ2-5; possibly TRBD1 or TRBD2 for D (6 bases each). This CDR3 region has 17 residues. The V and J ends lost 1 base and 5 bases respectively, with 20 bases between them. Germline lookup yields CDR1 LGHNA and CDR2 YNFKEQ. DNA for the CDR3: TGTGCCAGCAGCCAAGCGGCAGGGGCCCCTCGGGGGGAGACCCAGTACTTC. This codes for CASSQAAGAPRGETQYF.

The genes are TRBV30 and TRBJ2-1; D call uncertain. The V end was cut by 0 bases, the J end by 7 bases, with 13 bases between. CDR1 is GTSNPN and CDR2 is SVGIG in the germline V gene (reference sequence). This CDR3 spans 14 amino acids. The CDR3 here is CAWSVSTLRNEQFF. For the CDR3, the DNA is TGTGCCTGGAGTGTATCGACCCTCCGGAATGAGCAGTTCTTC.

The rearrangement joins TRBV28 to TRBJ2-3; possibly TRBD2 for D (6 bases). The germline V gene encodes CDR1 MDHEN and CDR2 SYDVKM. Trimming cost V 6 bases and J 1 base, with 14 bases left between them. The CDR3 totals 15 residues. CDR3 amino acids: CASRTQLAGTDTQYF. The CDR3 region has the DNA TGTGCCAGCAGGACACAACTAGCCGGCACAGATACGCAGTATTTT.